A selection of T cell receptor beta chains follows, all from one sample in a study of T cells after yellow fever vaccination. TCRdb independently ran MiXCR on the 5' RACE reads; one entry per CDR3 protein. Of under 150,000 distinct CDR3 sequences listed, 7.7% were seen once; the top ten hold less than 0.95%. Specimen: CD4+ T cells sorted from PBMCs, collected 5 days after the yellow fever booster vaccination. These receptors were taken from a young man who received the YFV17D yellow fever vaccine. Both conserved end residues are part of each CDR3. Fields, in order: clone size, V gene, D gene, J gene, CDR3 DNA, CDR3 protein. A D gene is named only where the DNA matches it firmly. A clone size is listed for some rows: how often the clone was seen (once, few, many), or a class if it is expanded.

abundance: many; v_gene: TRBV12-3/TRBV12-4; d_gene: -; j_gene: TRBJ1-2; CDR3nt: TGTGCCAGCAGTTTAGGTGTGGGGGGCTACACCTTC; CDR3aa: CASSLGVGGYTF
abundance: many; v_gene: TRBV28; d_gene: -; j_gene: TRBJ1-5; CDR3nt: TGTGCCAGCAGTTCCCCCGGGGTGAGCAATCAGCCCCAGCATTTT; CDR3aa: CASSSPGVSNQPQHF
abundance: many; v_gene: TRBV5-1; d_gene: TRBD2; j_gene: TRBJ2-1; CDR3nt: TGCGCCAGCAGCGTACCGGGACTAGCGGGATACAATGAGCAGTTCTTC; CDR3aa: CASSVPGLAGYNEQFF
abundance: many; v_gene: TRBV5-6; d_gene: TRBD2; j_gene: TRBJ2-1; CDR3nt: TGTGCCAGCAGCTCGCCGGGACTAGCGGGAATTTCCTACAATGAGCAGTTCTTC; CDR3aa: CASSSPGLAGISYNEQFF
abundance: many; v_gene: TRBV5-1; d_gene: TRBD1; j_gene: TRBJ2-4; CDR3nt: TGCGCCAGCAGCTACGGAGGACAGGGGGCGGGCAAAAACATTCAGTACTTC; CDR3aa: CASSYGGQGAGKNIQYF
abundance: -; v_gene: TRBV7-2; d_gene: -; j_gene: TRBJ2-7; CDR3nt: TGTGCCAGCAACTTAGGGTACGAGCAGTACTTC; CDR3aa: CASNLGYEQYF
abundance: many; v_gene: TRBV12-3/TRBV12-4; d_gene: TRBD2; j_gene: TRBJ2-1; CDR3nt: TGTGCCAGCACCCCACCTAGAACTAGCGGGAGAGGCTCCTACAATGAGCAGTTCTTC; CDR3aa: CASTPPRTSGRGSYNEQFF
abundance: many; v_gene: TRBV3-1; d_gene: -; j_gene: TRBJ2-1; CDR3nt: TGTGCCAGCAGCCAAAAAACAGGGAATGAGCAGTTCTTC; CDR3aa: CASSQKTGNEQFF
abundance: many; v_gene: TRBV6-1; d_gene: -; j_gene: TRBJ1-1; CDR3nt: TGTGCCAGCAGTGAAGAGGCAGCTTTCTTT; CDR3aa: CASSEEAAFF
abundance: many; v_gene: TRBV5-6; d_gene: TRBD1; j_gene: TRBJ2-1; CDR3nt: TGTGCCAGCAGCCAAACAGGGGCCACCTACAATGAGCAGTTCTTC; CDR3aa: CASSQTGATYNEQFF
abundance: many; v_gene: TRBV6-5; d_gene: -; j_gene: TRBJ1-5; CDR3nt: TGTGCCAGCAGTTACGATGGGGGGGCCAATCAGCCCCAGCATTTT; CDR3aa: CASSYDGGANQPQHF
abundance: few; v_gene: TRBV27; d_gene: TRBD2; j_gene: TRBJ2-1; CDR3nt: TGTGCCAGCAGTTTACCACTAGCGGGAGGGGATGAGCAGTTCTTC; CDR3aa: CASSLPLAGGDEQFF
abundance: many; v_gene: TRBV29-1; d_gene: -; j_gene: TRBJ2-2; CDR3nt: TGCAGCCTCAGAAAAGGCGGGGAGCTGTTTTTT; CDR3aa: CSLRKGGELFF
abundance: many; v_gene: TRBV4-3; d_gene: TRBD2; j_gene: TRBJ2-1; CDR3nt: TGCGCCAGCAGCCAAGGCCAGCGGGGCTACAATGAGCAGTTCTTC; CDR3aa: CASSQGQRGYNEQFF
abundance: few; v_gene: TRBV3-1; d_gene: TRBD2; j_gene: TRBJ2-1; CDR3nt: TGTGCCAGCAGCCAAGCGTCGGCTAGCGGGAGGGAATACAATGAGCAGTTCTTC; CDR3aa: CASSQASASGREYNEQFF
abundance: few; v_gene: TRBV20-1; d_gene: -; j_gene: TRBJ1-6; CDR3nt: TGCAGTGCTAGAGTTGTGACAGCAACTAATTCACCCCTCCACTTT; CDR3aa: CSARVVTATNSPLHF
abundance: many; v_gene: TRBV6-2/TRBV6-3; d_gene: -; j_gene: TRBJ1-1; CDR3nt: TGTGCCAGCCGCGTGGGGTATGGGAACACTGAAGCTTTCTTT; CDR3aa: CASRVGYGNTEAFF
abundance: few; v_gene: TRBV5-1; d_gene: -; j_gene: TRBJ2-3; CDR3nt: TGCGCCAGCAGCTTGGGGTATATAGATCCCTACACAGATACGCAGTATTTT; CDR3aa: CASSLGYIDPYTDTQYF
abundance: many; v_gene: TRBV19; d_gene: TRBD1; j_gene: TRBJ2-4; CDR3nt: TGTGCCAGTAACCCGACAGGGTATCAAGTCAAAAACATTCAGTACTTC; CDR3aa: CASNPTGYQVKNIQYF
abundance: many; v_gene: TRBV9; d_gene: -; j_gene: TRBJ1-1; CDR3nt: TGTGCCAGCAGCCCCTCCGGTCGGACTGAAGCTTTCTTT; CDR3aa: CASSPSGRTEAFF
abundance: -; v_gene: TRBV4-2; d_gene: TRBD1; j_gene: TRBJ2-6; CDR3nt: TGTGCCAGCACCACTACCGGGACAGGGGGCCCCCTGTCTGGGGCCAACGTCCTGACTTTC; CDR3aa: CASTTTGTGGPLSGANVLTF
abundance: many; v_gene: TRBV7-9; d_gene: -; j_gene: TRBJ2-5; CDR3nt: TGTGCCAGCAGCTTCTCCGGCAGGGGTGACGAGACCCAGTACTTC; CDR3aa: CASSFSGRGDETQYF
abundance: few; v_gene: TRBV7-2; d_gene: -; j_gene: TRBJ2-2; CDR3nt: TGTGCCAGCAGCCCAGCCGGGACTTCTGACACCGGGGAGCTGTTTTTT; CDR3aa: CASSPAGTSDTGELFF
abundance: many; v_gene: TRBV4-3; d_gene: TRBD1; j_gene: TRBJ2-2; CDR3nt: TGCGCCAGCAGCGGGACAGGGAACACCGGGGAGCTGTTTTTT; CDR3aa: CASSGTGNTGELFF
abundance: many; v_gene: TRBV14; d_gene: TRBD2; j_gene: TRBJ2-1; CDR3nt: TGTGCCAGCAGCCACAGCGGGAATACCTACAATGAGCAGTTCTTC; CDR3aa: CASSHSGNTYNEQFF
abundance: many; v_gene: TRBV20-1; d_gene: TRBD2; j_gene: TRBJ2-3; CDR3nt: TGCAGTGCGGGACTAGCGGGAGGGAATACGCAGTATTTT; CDR3aa: CSAGLAGGNTQYF
abundance: many; v_gene: TRBV20-1; d_gene: -; j_gene: TRBJ2-3; CDR3nt: TGCAACTCCATTGGAACTAGCACAGATACGCAGTATTTT; CDR3aa: CNSIGTSTDTQYF
abundance: many; v_gene: TRBV12-3/TRBV12-4; d_gene: -; j_gene: TRBJ2-7; CDR3nt: TGTGCCAGCAGTTCTAGTGCAGGAGAGCAGTACTTC; CDR3aa: CASSSSAGEQYF
abundance: -; v_gene: TRBV19; d_gene: -; j_gene: TRBJ2-7; CDR3nt: TGTGCCAGTAGTACCGGGCAGGACTACGAGCAGTACTTC; CDR3aa: CASSTGQDYEQYF
abundance: few; v_gene: TRBV7-2; d_gene: -; j_gene: TRBJ2-4; CDR3nt: TGTGCCAGCAGCCTCGGGGCGTTAGCCAAAAACATTCAGTACTTC; CDR3aa: CASSLGALAKNIQYF
abundance: many; v_gene: TRBV29-1; d_gene: -; j_gene: TRBJ1-1; CDR3nt: TGCAGCGTTGCTGGACAGTATATGAACACTGAAGCTTTCTTT; CDR3aa: CSVAGQYMNTEAFF
abundance: -; v_gene: TRBV12-5; d_gene: TRBD1; j_gene: TRBJ1-1; CDR3nt: TGTGCTAGTGGTCCGTTATCCGGGACAGGGAACACTGAAGCTTTCTTT; CDR3aa: CASGPLSGTGNTEAFF
abundance: many; v_gene: TRBV7-2; d_gene: -; j_gene: TRBJ2-7; CDR3nt: TGTGCCAGCAGCTTAAGGGGGACTATTAACGAGCAGTACTTC; CDR3aa: CASSLRGTINEQYF
abundance: many; v_gene: TRBV20-1; d_gene: -; j_gene: TRBJ1-5; CDR3nt: TGCAGTGCTAGAGATTTGGGACCGGGAAGAACGGATCAGCCCCAGCATTTT; CDR3aa: CSARDLGPGRTDQPQHF
abundance: -; v_gene: TRBV28; d_gene: TRBD2; j_gene: TRBJ2-1; CDR3nt: TGTGCCGGCAGTGGACCTAGCGGGAGTTCTAATGAGCAGTTCTTC; CDR3aa: CAGSGPSGSSNEQFF
abundance: many; v_gene: TRBV3-1; d_gene: -; j_gene: TRBJ2-5; CDR3nt: TGTGCCAGCAGCCAAGGAGTGCTAGAAGAGACCCAGTACTTC; CDR3aa: CASSQGVLEETQYF
abundance: many; v_gene: TRBV12-3/TRBV12-4; d_gene: -; j_gene: TRBJ1-1; CDR3nt: TGTGCCAGCAGCCGCCACGACTTGAACACTGAAGCTTTCTTT; CDR3aa: CASSRHDLNTEAFF
abundance: many; v_gene: TRBV20-1; d_gene: -; j_gene: TRBJ2-2; CDR3nt: TGCAGTGCCCCCCAGAACAGGAACACCGGGGAGCTGTTTTTT; CDR3aa: CSAPQNRNTGELFF
abundance: many; v_gene: TRBV12-3/TRBV12-4; d_gene: -; j_gene: TRBJ1-3; CDR3nt: TGTGCCAGCAGACCAGGGTCTGGAAACACCATATATTTT; CDR3aa: CASRPGSGNTIYF
abundance: many; v_gene: TRBV12-3/TRBV12-4; d_gene: TRBD2; j_gene: TRBJ2-7; CDR3nt: TGTGCCAGCAGTTTAGCGCCGGGACTAGCCTACGAGCAGTACTTC; CDR3aa: CASSLAPGLAYEQYF
abundance: -; v_gene: TRBV10-1; d_gene: -; j_gene: TRBJ2-5; CDR3nt: TGCGCCAGCAGTGAGTCGGTAGGCCAAGAGACCCAGTACTTC; CDR3aa: CASSESVGQETQYF
abundance: -; v_gene: TRBV10-1; d_gene: -; j_gene: TRBJ2-3; CDR3nt: TGCGCCAGCAGTGAATGGCAGGGAATCACAGATACGCAGTATTTT; CDR3aa: CASSEWQGITDTQYF
abundance: many; v_gene: TRBV6-5; d_gene: -; j_gene: TRBJ2-5; CDR3nt: TGTGCCAGCAGTTACTCAGGAGCGGCGAGCCGATTGGGGACCCAGTACTTC; CDR3aa: CASSYSGAASRLGTQYF
abundance: few; v_gene: TRBV7-9; d_gene: -; j_gene: TRBJ1-2; CDR3nt: TGTGCCAGCAGCTTAGGCGGGGGCGACTATGGCTACACCTTC; CDR3aa: CASSLGGGDYGYTF
abundance: many; v_gene: TRBV20-1; d_gene: TRBD1; j_gene: TRBJ2-7; CDR3nt: TGCAGTGCTACCCCCGGGACAGCCTCCTACGAGCAGTACTTC; CDR3aa: CSATPGTASYEQYF
abundance: many; v_gene: TRBV7-2; d_gene: TRBD2; j_gene: TRBJ2-7; CDR3nt: TGTGCCAGCAGCTTAGTCCTAGCGGGAGGGCCAGGGGAGCAGTACTTC; CDR3aa: CASSLVLAGGPGEQYF
abundance: many; v_gene: TRBV9; d_gene: -; j_gene: TRBJ2-5; CDR3nt: TGTGCCAGCAGCGAGAGAGATAGCGGGTTGGGGGCCCAGGTTGAGACCCAGTACTTC; CDR3aa: CASSERDSGLGAQVETQYF
abundance: many; v_gene: TRBV12-3/TRBV12-4; d_gene: TRBD2; j_gene: TRBJ2-7; CDR3nt: TGTGCCAGCAGTTTAGCTCAGACTAGCGCGCGCGAGCAGTACTTC; CDR3aa: CASSLAQTSAREQYF
abundance: many; v_gene: TRBV5-1; d_gene: TRBD2; j_gene: TRBJ2-7; CDR3nt: TGCGCCAGCAGCTTGAGCGGGGACTACGAGCAGTACTTC; CDR3aa: CASSLSGDYEQYF
abundance: many; v_gene: TRBV5-1; d_gene: -; j_gene: TRBJ1-2; CDR3nt: TGCGCCAGCAGCTTGGGGACATCTCTTGGCTACACCTTC; CDR3aa: CASSLGTSLGYTF
abundance: -; v_gene: TRBV20-1; d_gene: -; j_gene: TRBJ2-3; CDR3nt: TGCAGTGCTTACCGTTCCCTGGGTCGAGGCACAGATACGCAGTATTTT; CDR3aa: CSAYRSLGRGTDTQYF
abundance: many; v_gene: TRBV7-2; d_gene: TRBD2; j_gene: TRBJ2-1; CDR3nt: TGTGCCAGCAGCACACAAGACGGGACTAGTAAGTTCTTC; CDR3aa: CASSTQDGTSKFF
abundance: -; v_gene: TRBV7-6; d_gene: -; j_gene: TRBJ2-1; CDR3nt: TGTGCCAGCAGCATCGGGGCCGAGACGGAGGAGTTCTTC; CDR3aa: CASSIGAETEEFF
abundance: many; v_gene: TRBV30; d_gene: -; j_gene: TRBJ2-3; CDR3nt: TGTGCCTGGAGTGTAGGCAGGCCGACAGATACGCAGTATTTT; CDR3aa: CAWSVGRPTDTQYF
abundance: many; v_gene: TRBV7-9; d_gene: -; j_gene: TRBJ2-1; CDR3nt: TGTGCCAGCAGCGTCGACTACAATGAGCAGTTCTTC; CDR3aa: CASSVDYNEQFF
abundance: many; v_gene: TRBV5-1; d_gene: TRBD1; j_gene: TRBJ2-1; CDR3nt: TGCGCCAGCATTGACAGGGGCGCCACCTACAATGAGCAGTTCTTC; CDR3aa: CASIDRGATYNEQFF
abundance: many; v_gene: TRBV7-8; d_gene: TRBD1; j_gene: TRBJ2-1; CDR3nt: TGTGCCAGCAGCGAGGACAGGAGCAATGAGCAGTTCTTC; CDR3aa: CASSEDRSNEQFF